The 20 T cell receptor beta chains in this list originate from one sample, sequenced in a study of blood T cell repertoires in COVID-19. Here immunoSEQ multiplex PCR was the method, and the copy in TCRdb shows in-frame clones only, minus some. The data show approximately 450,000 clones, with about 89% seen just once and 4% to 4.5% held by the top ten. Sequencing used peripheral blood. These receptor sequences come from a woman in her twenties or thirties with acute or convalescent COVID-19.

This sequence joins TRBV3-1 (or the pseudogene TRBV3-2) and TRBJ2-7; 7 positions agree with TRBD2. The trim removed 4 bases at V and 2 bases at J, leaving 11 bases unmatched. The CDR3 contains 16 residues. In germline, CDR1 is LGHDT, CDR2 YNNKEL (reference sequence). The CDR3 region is CASSPDLGRVPYEQYF. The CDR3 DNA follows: TGTGCCAGCAGCCCCGACTTGGGGAGGGTTCCCTACGAGCAGTACTTC.

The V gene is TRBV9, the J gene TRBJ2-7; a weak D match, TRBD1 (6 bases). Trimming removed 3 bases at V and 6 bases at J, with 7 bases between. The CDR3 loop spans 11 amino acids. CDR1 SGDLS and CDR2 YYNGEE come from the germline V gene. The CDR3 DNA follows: TGTGCCAGCAGCGAGGGGGTCGAGCAGTACTTC. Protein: CASSEGVEQYF.

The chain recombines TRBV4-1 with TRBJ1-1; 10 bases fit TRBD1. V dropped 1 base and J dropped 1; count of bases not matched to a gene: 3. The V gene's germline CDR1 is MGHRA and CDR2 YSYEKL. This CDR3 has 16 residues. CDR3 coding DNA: TGCGCCAGCAGCCAAGGACAGGGGGCTGCGAACACTGAAGCTTTCTTT. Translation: CASSQGQGAANTEAFF.

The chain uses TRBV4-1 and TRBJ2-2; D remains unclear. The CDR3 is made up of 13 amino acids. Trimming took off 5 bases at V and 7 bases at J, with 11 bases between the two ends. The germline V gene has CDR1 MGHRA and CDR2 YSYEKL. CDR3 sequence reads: CASSNVPGGELFF. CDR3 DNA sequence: TGCGCCAGCAGCAACGTACCCGGCGGGGAGCTGTTTTTT.

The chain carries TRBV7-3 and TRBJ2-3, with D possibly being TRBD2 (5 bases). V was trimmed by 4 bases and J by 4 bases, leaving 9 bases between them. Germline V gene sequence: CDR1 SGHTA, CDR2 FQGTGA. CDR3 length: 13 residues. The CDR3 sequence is CASSSLESDTQYF. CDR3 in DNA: TGTGCCAGCAGCTCACTAGAGTCAGATACGCAGTATTTT.

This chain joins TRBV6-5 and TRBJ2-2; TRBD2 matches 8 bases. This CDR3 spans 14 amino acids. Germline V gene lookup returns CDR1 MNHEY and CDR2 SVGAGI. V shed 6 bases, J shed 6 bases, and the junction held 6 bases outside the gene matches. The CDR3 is CASRTSGSAGELFF. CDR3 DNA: TGTGCCAGCAGAACTAGCGGATCGGCCGGGGAGCTGTTTTTT.

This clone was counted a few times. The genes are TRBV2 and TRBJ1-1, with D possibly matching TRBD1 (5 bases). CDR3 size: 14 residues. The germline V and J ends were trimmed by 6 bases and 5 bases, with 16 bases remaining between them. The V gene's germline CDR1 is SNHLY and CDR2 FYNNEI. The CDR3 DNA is TGTGCCAGCAGCGCAGCCAGGGTGGGTACTGAAGCTTTCTTT. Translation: CASSAARVGTEAFF.

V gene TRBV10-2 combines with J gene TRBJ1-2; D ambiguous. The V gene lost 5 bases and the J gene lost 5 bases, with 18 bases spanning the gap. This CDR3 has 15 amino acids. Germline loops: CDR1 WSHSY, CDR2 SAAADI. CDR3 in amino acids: CASSPGPGRGYGYTF. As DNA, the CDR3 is TGCGCCAGCAGTCCGGGCCCTGGACGGGGTTATGGCTACACCTTC.

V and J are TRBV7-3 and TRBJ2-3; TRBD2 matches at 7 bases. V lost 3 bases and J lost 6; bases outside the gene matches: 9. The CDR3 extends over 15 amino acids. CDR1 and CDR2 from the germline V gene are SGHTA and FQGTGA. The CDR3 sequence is CASSLSGAGPDTQYF. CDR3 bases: TGTGCCAGCAGCTTGAGCGGGGCCGGGCCGGATACGCAGTATTTT. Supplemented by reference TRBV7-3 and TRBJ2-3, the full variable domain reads GAGVSQTPSNKVTEKGKYVELRCDPISGHTALYWYRQSLGQGPEFLIYFQGTGAADDSGLPNDRFFAVRPEGSVSTLKIQRTERGDSAVYLCASSLSGAGPDTQYFGPGTRLTVL.

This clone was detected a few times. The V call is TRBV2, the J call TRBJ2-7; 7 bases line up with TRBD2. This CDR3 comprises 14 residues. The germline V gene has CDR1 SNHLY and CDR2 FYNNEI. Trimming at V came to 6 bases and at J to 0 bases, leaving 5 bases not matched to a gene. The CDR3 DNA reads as TGTGCCAGCAGGCAAGGACTAGTCTCCTACGAGCAGTACTTC. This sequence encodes CASRQGLVSYEQYF. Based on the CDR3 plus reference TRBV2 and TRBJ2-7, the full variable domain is EPEVTQTPSHQVTQMGQEVILRCVPISNHLYFYWYRQILGQKVEFLVSFYNNEISEKSEIFDDQFSVERPDGSNFTLKIRSTKLEDSAMYFCASRQGLVSYEQYFGPGTRLTVT.

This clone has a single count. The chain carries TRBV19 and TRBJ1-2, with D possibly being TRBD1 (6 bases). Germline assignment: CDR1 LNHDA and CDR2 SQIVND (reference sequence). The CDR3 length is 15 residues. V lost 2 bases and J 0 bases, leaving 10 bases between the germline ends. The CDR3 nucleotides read TGTGCCAGTAGTATATCGGACAGACCTAACTATGGCTACACCTTC. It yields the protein CASSISDRPNYGYTF.

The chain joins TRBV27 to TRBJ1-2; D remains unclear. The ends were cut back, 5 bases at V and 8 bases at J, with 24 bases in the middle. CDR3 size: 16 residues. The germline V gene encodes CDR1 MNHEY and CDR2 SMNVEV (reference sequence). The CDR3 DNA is TGTGCCAGCAGTCCCCCCCCGTTTGAGGGTGTATTGGGCTACACCTTC. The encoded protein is CASSPPPFEGVLGYTF.

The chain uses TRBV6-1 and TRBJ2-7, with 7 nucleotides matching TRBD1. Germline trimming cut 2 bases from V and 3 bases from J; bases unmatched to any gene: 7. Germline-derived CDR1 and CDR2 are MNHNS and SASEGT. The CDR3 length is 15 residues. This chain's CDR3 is CASSERRGGLYEQYF. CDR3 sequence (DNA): TGTGCCAGCAGTGAAAGGCGAGGGGGCCTCTACGAGCAGTACTTC.

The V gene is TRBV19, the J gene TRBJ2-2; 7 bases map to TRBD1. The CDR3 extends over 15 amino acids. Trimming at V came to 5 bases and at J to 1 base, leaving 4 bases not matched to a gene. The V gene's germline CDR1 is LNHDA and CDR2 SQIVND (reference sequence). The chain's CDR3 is CASSLRTGNTGELFF. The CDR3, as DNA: TGTGCCAGTAGTCTCCGGACAGGGAACACCGGGGAGCTGTTTTTT.

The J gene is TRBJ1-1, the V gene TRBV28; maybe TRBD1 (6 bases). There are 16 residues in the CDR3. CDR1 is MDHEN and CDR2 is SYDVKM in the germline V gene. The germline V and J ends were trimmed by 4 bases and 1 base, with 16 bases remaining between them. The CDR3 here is CASSSPRGPENTEAFF. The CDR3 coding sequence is TGTGCCAGCAGTTCTCCCAGGGGACCAGAGAACACTGAAGCTTTCTTT.

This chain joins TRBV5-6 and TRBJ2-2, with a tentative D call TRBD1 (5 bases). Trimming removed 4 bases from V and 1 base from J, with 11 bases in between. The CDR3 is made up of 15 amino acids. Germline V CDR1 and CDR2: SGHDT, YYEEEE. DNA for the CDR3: TGTGCCAGCAGCATTACAGGTCAGAACACCGGGGAGCTGTTTTTT. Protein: CASSITGQNTGELFF.

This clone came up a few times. The CDR3 DNA sequence: TGTGCCACCAGTGATCAATTCGGGGGGGAGCCCCAGCATTTT. This translates into CATSDQFGGEPQHF. The chain combines TRBV24-1 with TRBJ1-5; D may be TRBD1 (5 bases). The germline gives CDR1 KGHDR, CDR2 SFDVKD. The CDR3 has 14 residues. Between the trimmed V and J ends, which lost 3 bases and 8 bases, there was a span of 13 bases.

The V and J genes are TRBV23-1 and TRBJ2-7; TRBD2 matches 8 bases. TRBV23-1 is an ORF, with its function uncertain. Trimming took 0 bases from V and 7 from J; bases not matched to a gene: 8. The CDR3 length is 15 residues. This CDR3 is CASSQSLSGGQEQYF. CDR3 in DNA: TGCGCCAGCAGTCAATCTTTGTCGGGGGGGCAAGAGCAGTACTTC.

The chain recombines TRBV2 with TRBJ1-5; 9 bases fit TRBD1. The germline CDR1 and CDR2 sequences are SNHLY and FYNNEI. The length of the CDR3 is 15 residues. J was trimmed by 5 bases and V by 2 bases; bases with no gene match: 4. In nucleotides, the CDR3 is TGTGCCAGCAGTGAAAACAGGGGGCTCGATCAGCCCCAGCATTTT. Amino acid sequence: CASSENRGLDQPQHF.

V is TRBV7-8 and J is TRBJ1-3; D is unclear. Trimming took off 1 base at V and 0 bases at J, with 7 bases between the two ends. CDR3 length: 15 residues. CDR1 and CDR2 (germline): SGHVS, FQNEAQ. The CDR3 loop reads CASSLERHSGNTIYF. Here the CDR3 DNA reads TGTGCCAGCAGCTTAGAAAGACACTCTGGAAACACCATATATTTT. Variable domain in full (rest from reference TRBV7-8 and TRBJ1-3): GAGVSQSPRYKVAKRGQDVALRCDPISGHVSLFWYQQALGQGPEFLTYFQNEAQLDKSGLPSDRFFAERPEGSVSTLKIQRTQQEDSAVYLCASSLERHSGNTIYFGEGSWLTVV.